This T cell receptor beta chain was retrieved from a study of blood T cell repertoires in COVID-19. About the research overall: Samples came from the United States, Italy and Spain, spanning acute and convalescent COVID-19. PBMCs, B-cell-depleted T cells, or T cells were the source of the cDNA or gDNA that made up the material.

The CDR3 runs 12 residues. Germline V gives CDR1 ENHRY, CDR2 SYGVKD. V was pared by 9 bases and J by 4 bases, with 12 bases between. Authors' data handling: By means of reference gene primer amplification, nucleated cell counts were estimated. Here immunoSEQ multiplex PCR was the method, and the copy in TCRdb shows in-frame clones only, minus some. Clone size and the V and J calls come from that table; the DNA yielded D and trimming. The sample has tens of thousands of clones, around 85% seen once. This chain links TRBV10-3 with TRBJ2-5, with unresolved D. Sequencing used peripheral blood. This sequence was found in a man aged 55 to 70 with acute or convalescent COVID-19. CDR3 residues: CAIGTSGETQYF. The CDR3 DNA reads as TGTGCCATAGGTACGTCGGGAGAGACCCAGTACTTC.